This T cell receptor (beta chain) was found in a study of shared clonotypes between healthy human individuals. Cells designated naive CD8 were CD45RO-negative and were positively selected for CCR7, with terminally differentiated effector memory CD45RA+ cells excluded. Whole-study results and caveats: Rarefaction showed that sequencing of sorted subsets was incomplete (despite large depth).

About this clone: Its matching antigen is unknown.

V lost 4 bases and J 6 bases, leaving 7 bases between the germline ends. Looked up from germline, CDR1 is SGHRS and CDR2 is YFSETQ. The CDR3 spans 12 residues. Sorted-subset replicate PCR reactions were performed with about 200 ng DNA, corresponding to tens of thousands of T cell genomes. TCRdb's table, derived via immunoSEQ multiplex PCR, lists solely in-frame clones and lacks some. This sample has about 2.2 million clones; just over 90% occur once, and the top ten carry 1.5% to 2%. The chain combines TRBV5-1 with TRBJ2-2; D is unresolved. This clonotype was obtained from a man between 18 and 29 years old in good health. Some clones in this sample may be carry-over from other donors' samples. The sample comprised naive CD8+ T cells from PBMCs. The CDR3 is CASSGDSGELFF. In DNA form, the CDR3 reads TGCGCCAGCAGCGGTGATTCCGGGGAGCTGTTTTTT.